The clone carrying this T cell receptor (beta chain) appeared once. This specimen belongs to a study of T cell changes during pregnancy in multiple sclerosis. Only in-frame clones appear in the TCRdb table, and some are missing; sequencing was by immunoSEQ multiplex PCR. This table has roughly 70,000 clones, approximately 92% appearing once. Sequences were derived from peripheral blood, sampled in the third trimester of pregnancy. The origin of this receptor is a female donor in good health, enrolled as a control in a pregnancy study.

The chain's CDR3 is CSAGQGNGEQYF. The CDR3 DNA follows: TGCAGCGCGGGACAGGGGAACGGAGAGCAGTACTTC. This chain joins TRBV29-1 and TRBJ2-7, with 10 bases aligning to TRBD1. J gave up 7 bases and V 7 bases, and 7 bases lay outside the gene matches. The CDR3 is 12 amino acids. Germline V gene data show CDR1 as SQVTM and CDR2 as ANQGSEA.